These 9 T cell receptor beta chains share one sample of origin, sequenced in a study of Ad26.COV2.S vaccination and SARS-CoV-2 variants. Assay: immunoSEQ multiplex PCR; the TCRdb copy retains only in-frame clones and omits some. The sample includes more than 150,000 clones, around 90% of them seen just once. Source: peripheral blood, taken after recovery from COVID-19. The source is a human donor who had recovered from COVID-19.

The chain combines TRBV2 with TRBJ2-7, with 7 bases identical to TRBD1. This CDR3 region has 13 residues. Per the germline V gene, CDR1 is SNHLY and CDR2 is FYNNEI. J was trimmed by 1 base and V by 8 bases; bases with no gene match: 5. As DNA, the CDR3 is TGTGCCAGCCGACAGGGCCTGTCCTACGAGCAGTACTTC. This codes for CASRQGLSYEQYF.

Comment on this clone: The junction differs from germline at one of its ends, possibly a read error. The chain recombines TRBV6-5 with TRBJ2-3, with a weak D call TRBD2 (5 bases). The CDR3 sequence is 11 residues long. Germline-derived CDR1 and CDR2 are MNHEY and SVGAGI. The CDR3 DNA reads as TGTGCCAGCAGTTACCCGGCTAGCCCGCATTTT. This codes for CASSYPASPHF.

The chain combines TRBV6-6 with TRBJ1-1; D is possibly TRBD1 (6 bases). V was clipped by 3 bases and J by 0 bases, with 14 bases between them. The CDR3 runs to 16 residues. Germline lookup yields CDR1 MNHNY and CDR2 SVGAGI (reference sequence). CDR3 nucleotide sequence: TGTGCCAGCAGTTATGCATCCCCAGGGGTGAACACTGAAGCTTTCTTT. Its protein product is CASSYASPGVNTEAFF.

The rearrangement uses TRBV2 and TRBJ2-5, with 8 bases matching TRBD2. V lost 3 bases to trimming and J lost 5 bases; unmatched junction nucleotides: 8. Germline assignment: CDR1 SNHLY and CDR2 FYNNEI. This CDR3 region has 15 residues. CDR3 loop: CASSDRSGRGETQYF. CDR3 DNA sequence: TGTGCCAGCAGTGACCGGAGCGGGAGAGGGGAGACCCAGTACTTC.

Note on this clone: This CDR3 is also generated by other DNA sequences in the sample. The chain couples TRBV25-1 to TRBJ2-7; D ambiguous. This CDR3 spans 11 amino acids. With 2 bases removed from V and 5 bases from J, the gap between germline ends came to 4 bases. Per the germline V gene, CDR1 is MGHDK and CDR2 is SYGVNS. CDR3 loop: CASSEIHEQYF. CDR3 nucleotide sequence: TGTGCCAGCAGTGAAATTCACGAGCAGTACTTC.

The chain combines TRBV12-3 or TRBV12-4 with TRBJ2-5; D tentatively reads TRBD1 or TRBD2 (6 bases each). The CDR3 runs 13 residues. Trimming took off 5 bases at V and 1 base at J, with 8 bases between the two ends. CDR3 in DNA: TGTGCCAGCAGTGGGGGGCTCCAAGAGACCCAGTACTTC. Its protein is CASSGGLQETQYF.

The genes are TRBV4-2 and TRBJ2-3, with 10 bases fitting TRBD2. Germline values: CDR1 LGHNA, CDR2 YNFKEQ. The CDR3 is 17 amino acids. The V gene end was trimmed by 1 base and the J gene end by 2 bases; junction bases not matched to a gene: 6. CDR3 loop: CASSQAGAGGYTDTQYF. CDR3 nucleotides: TGTGCCAGCAGCCAAGCGGGAGCGGGGGGGTACACAGATACGCAGTATTTT.

The chain is built from TRBV2 and TRBJ2-7, with TRBD2 matching 7 bases. Per the germline V gene, CDR1 is SNHLY and CDR2 is FYNNEI. After removal of 4 bases from V and 3 bases from J, the junction contained 9 bases not matched to a gene. The CDR3 consists of 15 residues. The CDR3 region is CASSGSLADFYEQYF. The CDR3 coding sequence is TGTGCCAGCAGTGGATCTCTAGCGGACTTCTACGAGCAGTACTTC. The variable domain in full, completed from reference TRBV2 and TRBJ2-7, reads EPEVTQTPSHQVTQMGQEVILRCVPISNHLYFYWYRQILGQKVEFLVSFYNNEISEKSEIFDDQFSVERPDGSNFTLKIRSTKLEDSAMYFCASSGSLADFYEQYFGPGTRLTVT.

The chain couples TRBV18 to TRBJ2-1; 7 bases agree with TRBD2. This CDR3 comprises 17 residues. Per germline, CDR1 KGHSH and CDR2 LQKENI. The V segment lost 6 bases and the J segment 0 bases; nucleotides outside the gene matches: 11. CDR3 residues: CASSRSLAASSYNEQFF. CDR3 nucleotide sequence: TGTGCCAGCTCTCGTTCTCTAGCGGCTAGCTCCTACAATGAGCAGTTCTTC. The full variable domain, completed using reference TRBV18 and TRBJ2-1, is NAGVMQNPRHLVRRRGQEARLRCSPMKGHSHVYWYRQLPEEGLKFMVYLQKENIIDESGMPKERFSAEFPKEGPSILRIQQVVRGDSAAYFCASSRSLAASSYNEQFFGPGTRLTVL.